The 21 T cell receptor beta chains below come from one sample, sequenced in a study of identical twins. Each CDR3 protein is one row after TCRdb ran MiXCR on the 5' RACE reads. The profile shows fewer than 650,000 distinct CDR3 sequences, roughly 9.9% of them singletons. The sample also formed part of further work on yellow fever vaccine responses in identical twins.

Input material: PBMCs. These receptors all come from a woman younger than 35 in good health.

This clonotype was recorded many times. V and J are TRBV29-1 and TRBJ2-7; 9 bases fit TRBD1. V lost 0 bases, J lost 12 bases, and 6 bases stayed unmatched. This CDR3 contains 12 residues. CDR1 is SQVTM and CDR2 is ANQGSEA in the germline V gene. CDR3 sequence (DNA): TGCAGCGTTGAAGAGGGGACAGGGTCGGGGTACTTC. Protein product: CSVEEGTGSGYF.

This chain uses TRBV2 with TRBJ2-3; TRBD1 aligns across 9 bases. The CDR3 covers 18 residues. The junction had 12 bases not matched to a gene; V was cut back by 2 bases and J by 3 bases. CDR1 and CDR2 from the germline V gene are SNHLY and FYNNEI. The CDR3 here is CASSETGTGSTYTDTQYF. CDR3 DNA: TGTGCCAGCAGTGAAACCGGGACAGGGTCAACTTATACAGATACGCAGTATTTT.

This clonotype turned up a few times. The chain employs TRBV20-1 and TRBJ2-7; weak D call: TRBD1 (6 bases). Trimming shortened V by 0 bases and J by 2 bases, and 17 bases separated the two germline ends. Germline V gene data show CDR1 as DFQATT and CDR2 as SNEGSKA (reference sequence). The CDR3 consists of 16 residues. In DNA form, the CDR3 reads TGCAGTGCTAGAGATGCGTCCGGGACACCTCCCTACGAGCAGTACTTC. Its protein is CSARDASGTPPYEQYF.

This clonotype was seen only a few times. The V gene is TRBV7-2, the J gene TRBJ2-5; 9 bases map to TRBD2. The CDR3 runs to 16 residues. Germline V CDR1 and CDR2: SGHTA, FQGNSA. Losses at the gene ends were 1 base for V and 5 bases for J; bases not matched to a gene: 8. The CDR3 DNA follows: TGTGCCAGCAGCTTAGGCGGGCGGCGGGGGGGGGAGACCCAGTACTTC. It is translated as CASSLGGRRGGETQYF.

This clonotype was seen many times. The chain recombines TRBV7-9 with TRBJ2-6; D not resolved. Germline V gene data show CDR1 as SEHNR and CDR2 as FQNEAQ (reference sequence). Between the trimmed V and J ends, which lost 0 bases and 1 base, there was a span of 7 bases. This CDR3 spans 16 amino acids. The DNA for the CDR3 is TGTGCCAGCAGCTTAGCGCTCGGTTCTGGGGCCAACGTCCTGACTTTC. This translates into CASSLALGSGANVLTF. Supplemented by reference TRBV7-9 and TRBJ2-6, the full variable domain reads DTGVSQNPRHKITKRGQNVTFRCDPISEHNRLYWYRQTLGQGPEFLTYFQNEAQLEKSRLLSDRFSAERPKGSFSTLEIQRTEQGDSAMYLCASSLALGSGANVLTFGAGSRLTVL.

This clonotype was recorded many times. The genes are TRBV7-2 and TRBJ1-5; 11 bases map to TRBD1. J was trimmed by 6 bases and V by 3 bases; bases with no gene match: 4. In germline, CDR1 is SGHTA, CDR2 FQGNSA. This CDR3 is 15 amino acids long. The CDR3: CASSLDRGLAQPQHF. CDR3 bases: TGTGCCAGCAGCTTGGACAGGGGGCTCGCTCAGCCCCAGCATTTT.

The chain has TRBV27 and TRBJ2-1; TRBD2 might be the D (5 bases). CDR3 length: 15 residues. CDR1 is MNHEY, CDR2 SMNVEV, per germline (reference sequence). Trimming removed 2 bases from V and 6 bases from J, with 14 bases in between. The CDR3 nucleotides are TGTGCCAGCAGTTTAAGAGGAGGATTACGCAATGAGCAGTTCTTC. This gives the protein CASSLRGGLRNEQFF.

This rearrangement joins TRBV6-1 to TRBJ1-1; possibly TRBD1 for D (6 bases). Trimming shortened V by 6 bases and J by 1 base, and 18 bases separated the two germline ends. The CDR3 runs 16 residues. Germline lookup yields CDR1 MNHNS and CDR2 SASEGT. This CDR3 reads CASRAGTSTGNTEAFF. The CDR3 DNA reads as TGTGCCAGCAGGGCCGGGACATCTACCGGGAACACTGAAGCTTTCTTT.

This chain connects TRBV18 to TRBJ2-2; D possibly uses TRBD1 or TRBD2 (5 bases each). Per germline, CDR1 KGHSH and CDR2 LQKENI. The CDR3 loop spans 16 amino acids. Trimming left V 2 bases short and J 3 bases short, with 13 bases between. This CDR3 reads CASSPFQGPDTGELFF. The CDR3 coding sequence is TGTGCCAGCTCACCATTTCAGGGACCGGACACCGGGGAGCTGTTTTTT.

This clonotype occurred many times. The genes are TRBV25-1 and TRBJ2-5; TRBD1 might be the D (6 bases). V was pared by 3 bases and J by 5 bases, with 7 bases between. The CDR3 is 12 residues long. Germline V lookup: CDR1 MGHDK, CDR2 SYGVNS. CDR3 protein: CASSDRGETQYF. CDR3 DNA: TGTGCCAGCAGTGATAGGGGGGAGACCCAGTACTTC.

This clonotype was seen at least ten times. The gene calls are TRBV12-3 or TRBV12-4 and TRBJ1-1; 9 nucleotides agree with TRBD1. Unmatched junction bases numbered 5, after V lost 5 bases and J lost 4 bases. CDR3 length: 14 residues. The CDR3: CASSPGQGRTEAFF. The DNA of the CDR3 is TGTGCCAGCAGTCCCGGACAGGGGCGCACTGAAGCTTTCTTT.

The CDR3 DNA sequence: TGCAGTGGGGCGGGGAGAGACCAAGAGACCCAGTACTTC. This translates into CSGAGRDQETQYF. This chain uses TRBV20-1 with TRBJ2-5; D is possibly TRBD2 (6 bases). CDR1 and CDR2 from the germline V gene are DFQATT and SNEGSKA (reference sequence). V gave up 7 bases and J gave up 0 bases, with 12 bases separating them. The CDR3 is made up of 13 amino acids.

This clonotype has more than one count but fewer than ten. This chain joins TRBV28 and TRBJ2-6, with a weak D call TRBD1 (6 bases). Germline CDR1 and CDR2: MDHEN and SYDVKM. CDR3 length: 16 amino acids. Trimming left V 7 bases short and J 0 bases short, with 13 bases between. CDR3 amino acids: CASTPGQISGANVLTF. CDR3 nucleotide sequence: TGTGCCAGCACCCCCGGACAGATCTCTGGGGCCAACGTCCTGACTTTC.

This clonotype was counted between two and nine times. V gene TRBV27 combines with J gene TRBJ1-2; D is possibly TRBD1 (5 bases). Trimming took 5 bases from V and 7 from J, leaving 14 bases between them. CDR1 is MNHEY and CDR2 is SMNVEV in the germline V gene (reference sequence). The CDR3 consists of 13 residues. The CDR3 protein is CASSISGSRGYTF. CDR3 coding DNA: TGTGCCAGCAGTATCTCAGGGTCTCGTGGCTACACCTTC.

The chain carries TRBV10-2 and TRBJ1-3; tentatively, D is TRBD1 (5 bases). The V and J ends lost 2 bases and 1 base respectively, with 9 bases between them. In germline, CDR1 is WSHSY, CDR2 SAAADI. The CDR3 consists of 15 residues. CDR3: CASSEGTYSGNTIYF. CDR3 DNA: TGCGCCAGCAGTGAGGGGACGTATTCTGGAAACACCATATATTTT.

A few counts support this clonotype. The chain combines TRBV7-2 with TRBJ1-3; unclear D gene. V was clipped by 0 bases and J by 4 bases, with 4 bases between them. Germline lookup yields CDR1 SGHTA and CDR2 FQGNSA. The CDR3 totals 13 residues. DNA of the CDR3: TGTGCCAGCAGCTTAGCAGAAGGAAACACCATATATTTT. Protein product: CASSLAEGNTIYF. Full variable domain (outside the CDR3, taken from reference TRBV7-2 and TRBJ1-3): GAGVSQSPSNKVTEKGKDVELRCDPISGHTALYWYRQSLGQGLEFLIYFQGNSAPDKSGLPSDRFSAERTGGSVSTLTIQRTQQEDSAVYLCASSLAEGNTIYFGEGSWLTVV.

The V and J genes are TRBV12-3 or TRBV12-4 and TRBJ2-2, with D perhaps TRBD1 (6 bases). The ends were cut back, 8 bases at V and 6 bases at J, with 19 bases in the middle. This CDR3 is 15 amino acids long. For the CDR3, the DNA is TGTGCCAGCCGTAGGGCAGGGGAATCCGCCGGGGAGCTGTTTTTT. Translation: CASRRAGESAGELFF.

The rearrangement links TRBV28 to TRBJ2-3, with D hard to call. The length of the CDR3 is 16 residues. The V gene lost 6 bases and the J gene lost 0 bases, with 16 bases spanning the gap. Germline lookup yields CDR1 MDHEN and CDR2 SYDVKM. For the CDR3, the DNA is TGTGCCAGCAGACATCCGACGGATTCTAGCACAGATACGCAGTATTTT. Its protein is CASRHPTDSSTDTQYF. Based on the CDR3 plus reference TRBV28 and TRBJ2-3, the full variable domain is DVKVTQSSRYLVKRTGEKVFLECVQDMDHENMFWYRQDPGLGLRLIYFSYDVKMKEKGDIPEGYSVSREKKERFSLILESASTNQTSMYLCASRHPTDSSTDTQYFGPGTRLTVL.

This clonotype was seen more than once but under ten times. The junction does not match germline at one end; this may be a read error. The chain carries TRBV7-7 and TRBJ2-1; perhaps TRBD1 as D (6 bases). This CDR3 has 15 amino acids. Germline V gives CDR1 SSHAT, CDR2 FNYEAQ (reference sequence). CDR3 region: CASSLRTDTYNEQFF. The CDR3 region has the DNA TGTGCTAGCAGCTTACGGACAGACACCTACAATGAGCAGTTCTTC.

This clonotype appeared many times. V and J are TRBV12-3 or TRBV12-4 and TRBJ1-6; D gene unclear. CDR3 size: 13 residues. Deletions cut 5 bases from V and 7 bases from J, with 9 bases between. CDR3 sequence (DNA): TGTGCCAGCAGTGAAAGGGCAAATTCACCCCTCCACTTT. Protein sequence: CASSERANSPLHF.

CDR3: CASSSGTVKDTQYF. DNA of the CDR3: TGTGCCAGCAGCTCTGGGACAGTCAAGGATACGCAGTATTTT. The chain uses TRBV7-9 and TRBJ2-3; 7 nucleotides align to TRBD1. CDR1 and CDR2 (germline): SEHNR, FQNEAQ (reference sequence). CDR3 length: 14 residues. Trimming cost V 4 bases and J 6 bases; bases outside gene matches: 7. Complete variable domain (other parts from reference TRBV7-9 and TRBJ2-3): DTGVSQNPRHKITKRGQNVTFRCDPISEHNRLYWYRQTLGQGPEFLTYFQNEAQLEKSRLLSDRFSAERPKGSFSTLEIQRTEQGDSAMYLCASSSGTVKDTQYFGPGTRLTVL.